This is a list of T cell receptor beta chains from one sample in a study of radiation and T cells in renal cell carcinoma. Here immunoSEQ multiplex PCR was the method, and the copy in TCRdb shows in-frame clones only, minus some. The sample carries about 130,000 clones, about 88% recorded once. This specimen was blood, taken from a patient whose treatment included radiotherapy and nephrectomy. The origin of the receptors is a woman between 45 and 60 years old with renal cell carcinoma. Both conserved end residues are trimmed from each CDR3. Fields, in order: V gene, CDR3 protein.

v_gene: TRBV7-9; CDR3aa: ASRGGAYNEQF
v_gene: TRBV5-1; CDR3aa: ASSLAPPEAF
v_gene: TRBV7-9; CDR3aa: AIHNGAF
v_gene: TRBV5-1; CDR3aa: ASSLERGGNEQF
v_gene: TRBV19; CDR3aa: ASSTGGAGNNSPLH
v_gene: TRBV5-1; CDR3aa: ASRSTGANVLT
v_gene: TRBV7-2; CDR3aa: ASSSKQGLNRLLH
v_gene: TRBV25-1; CDR3aa: ASSSLDRGNSPLH
v_gene: TRBV30; CDR3aa: AWRPRDRGYEKLF
v_gene: TRBV5-6; CDR3aa: ASSWLAASNQPQH
v_gene: TRBV5-3; CDR3aa: AERIAGRDSPLH
v_gene: TRBV9; CDR3aa: ASSVGTLGAQY
v_gene: TRBV5-6; CDR3aa: ASSLYYSTGANVLT
v_gene: TRBV5-1; CDR3aa: ASSLRTGETGNTIY
v_gene: TRBV7-2; CDR3aa: ASSLGVTGRGVGEQF
v_gene: TRBV29-1; CDR3aa: SVGGGQGANTQY
v_gene: TRBV4-3; CDR3aa: ASSQNDGNNSPLH
v_gene: TRBV4-3; CDR3aa: ASSQGSGGNTIY
v_gene: TRBV5-6; CDR3aa: ASSLLGADTQY
v_gene: TRBV4-1; CDR3aa: ASSQDRHLNYGYT
v_gene: TRBV9; CDR3aa: ASSPDGLNSPLH
v_gene: TRBV5-1; CDR3aa: ASSLAGVNEKLF
v_gene: TRBV15; CDR3aa: ATSREQHSPLH
v_gene: TRBV18; CDR3aa: ASSPLQGAQETQY
v_gene: TRBV4-1; CDR3aa: ASSQAGQGIVYGYT
v_gene: TRBV5-6; CDR3aa: ASSLGTEAF
v_gene: TRBV7-9; CDR3aa: ASSPRRTSAGDTQH
v_gene: TRBV28; CDR3aa: ASSPPGNTEAF
v_gene: TRBV5-5; CDR3aa: ASSLGSSDTQY
v_gene: TRBV18; CDR3aa: ASSPKQETQY
v_gene: TRBV18; CDR3aa: ASVSVGSGFSGNTIY
v_gene: TRBV2; CDR3aa: ASTGLRFYNEQF